This T cell receptor beta chain stems from a study of blood T cell repertoires in COVID-19. Study details: Acute and convalescent COVID-19 samples came from the United States, Italy and Spain. The cDNA or gDNA used as material had been derived from T cells, B-cell-depleted T cells, or PBMCs.

In the authors' workflow: For nucleated cells, counts were estimated from reference gene primer amplification. Sequencing used immunoSEQ multiplex PCR; TCRdb keeps in-frame clones, though not all of them. That table is the source of V, J and clone size, and D and trimming were worked out from the DNA. Of approximately 110,000 clones detected, about 85% appear once; the ten largest clones hold more than 4%. Losses at the gene ends were 4 bases for V and 4 bases for J; bases not matched to a gene: 9. CDR3 length equals 16 residues. CDR1 and CDR2 (germline): SGHRS, YFSETQ. This chain links TRBV5-1 with TRBJ2-1; TRBD1 matches 9 bases. Sequencing was performed on peripheral blood. This TCR derives from a man aged 50-60 years with acute or convalescent COVID-19. CDR3: CASSLSPGQGYNEQFF. DNA of the CDR3: TGCGCCAGCAGCCTTTCCCCGGGACAGGGATACAATGAGCAGTTCTTC. Supplemented by reference TRBV5-1 and TRBJ2-1, the full variable domain reads KAGVTQTPRYLIKTRGQQVTLSCSPISGHRSVSWYQQTPGQGLQFLFEYFSETQRNKGNFPGRFSGRQFSNSRSEMNVSTLELGDSALYLCASSLSPGQGYNEQFFGPGTRLTVL.